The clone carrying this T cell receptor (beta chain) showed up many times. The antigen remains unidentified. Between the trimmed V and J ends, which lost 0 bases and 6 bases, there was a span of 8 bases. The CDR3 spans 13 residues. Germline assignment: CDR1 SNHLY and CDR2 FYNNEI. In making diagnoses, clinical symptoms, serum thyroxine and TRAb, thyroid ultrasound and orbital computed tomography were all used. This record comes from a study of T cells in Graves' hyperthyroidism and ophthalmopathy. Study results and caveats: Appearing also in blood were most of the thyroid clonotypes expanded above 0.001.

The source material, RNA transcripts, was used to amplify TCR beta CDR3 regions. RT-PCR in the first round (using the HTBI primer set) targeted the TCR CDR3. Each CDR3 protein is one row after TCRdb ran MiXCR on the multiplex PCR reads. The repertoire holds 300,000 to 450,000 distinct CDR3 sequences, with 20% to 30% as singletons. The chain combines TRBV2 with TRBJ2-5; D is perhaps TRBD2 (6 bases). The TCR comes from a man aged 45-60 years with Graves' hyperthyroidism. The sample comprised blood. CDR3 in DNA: TGTGCCAGCAGTGAAGCGGAGGGGCAGACCCAGTACTTC. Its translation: CASSEAEGQTQYF.